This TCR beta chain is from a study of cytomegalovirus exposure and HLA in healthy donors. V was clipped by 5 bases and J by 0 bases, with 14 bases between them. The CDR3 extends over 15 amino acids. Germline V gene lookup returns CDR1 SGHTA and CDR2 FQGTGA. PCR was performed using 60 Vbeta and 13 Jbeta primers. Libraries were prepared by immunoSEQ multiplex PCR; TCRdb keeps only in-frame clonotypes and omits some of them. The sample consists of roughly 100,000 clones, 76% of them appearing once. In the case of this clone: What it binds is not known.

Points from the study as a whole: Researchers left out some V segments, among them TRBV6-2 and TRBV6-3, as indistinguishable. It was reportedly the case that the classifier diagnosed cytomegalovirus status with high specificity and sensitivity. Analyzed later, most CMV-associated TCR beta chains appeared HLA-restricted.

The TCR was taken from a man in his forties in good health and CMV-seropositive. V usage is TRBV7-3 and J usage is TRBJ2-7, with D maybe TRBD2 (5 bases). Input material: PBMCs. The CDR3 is CASSHSPGSSYEQYF. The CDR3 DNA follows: TGTGCCAGCAGCCACAGTCCGGGAAGCTCCTACGAGCAGTACTTC.